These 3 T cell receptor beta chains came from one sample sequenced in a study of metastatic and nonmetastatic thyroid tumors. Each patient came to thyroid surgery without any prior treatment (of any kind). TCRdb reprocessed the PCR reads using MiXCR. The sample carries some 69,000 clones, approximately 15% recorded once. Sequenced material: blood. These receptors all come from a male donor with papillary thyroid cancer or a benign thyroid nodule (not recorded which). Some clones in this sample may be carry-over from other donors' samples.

This CDR3 is CASTLGGDTEAFF. CDR3 in DNA: TGTGCCAGCACCCTTGGGGGTGATACTGAAGCTTTCTTT. The V gene is TRBV27, the J gene TRBJ1-1; D may be TRBD1 (5 bases). Deletions cut 7 bases from V and 5 bases from J, with 14 bases between. The CDR3 contains 13 residues. Per germline, CDR1 MNHEY and CDR2 SMNVEV (reference sequence).

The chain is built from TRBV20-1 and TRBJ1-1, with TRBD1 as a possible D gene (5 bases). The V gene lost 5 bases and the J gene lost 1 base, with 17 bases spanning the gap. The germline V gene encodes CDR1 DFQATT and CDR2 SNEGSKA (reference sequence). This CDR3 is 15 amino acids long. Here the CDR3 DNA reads TGCAGTGCTCCGGGGACTGCCACCGCGAACACTGAAGCTTTCTTT. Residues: CSAPGTATANTEAFF.

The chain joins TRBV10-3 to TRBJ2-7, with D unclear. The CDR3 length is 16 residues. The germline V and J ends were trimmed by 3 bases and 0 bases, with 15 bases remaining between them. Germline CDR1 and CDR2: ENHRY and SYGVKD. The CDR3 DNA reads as TGTGCCATCAGTGACCGTACTCCCTCCATCTCCTACGAGCAGTACTTC. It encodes CAISDRTPSISYEQYF.